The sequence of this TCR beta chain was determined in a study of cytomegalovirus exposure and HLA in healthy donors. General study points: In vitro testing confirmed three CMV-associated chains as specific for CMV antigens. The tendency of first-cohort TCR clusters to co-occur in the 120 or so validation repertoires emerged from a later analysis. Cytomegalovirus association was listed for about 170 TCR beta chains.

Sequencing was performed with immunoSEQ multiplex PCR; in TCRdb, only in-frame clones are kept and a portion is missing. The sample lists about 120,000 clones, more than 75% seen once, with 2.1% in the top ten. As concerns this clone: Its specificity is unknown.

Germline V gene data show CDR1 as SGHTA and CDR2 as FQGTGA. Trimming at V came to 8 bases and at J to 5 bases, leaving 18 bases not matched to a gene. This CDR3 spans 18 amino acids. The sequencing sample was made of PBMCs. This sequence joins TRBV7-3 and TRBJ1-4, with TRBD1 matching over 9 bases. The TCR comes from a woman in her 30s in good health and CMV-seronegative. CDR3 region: CASCQNRGLLKGNEKLFF. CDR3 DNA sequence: TGTGCCAGCTGCCAAAACAGGGGGCTTCTCAAAGGGAATGAAAAACTGTTTTTT. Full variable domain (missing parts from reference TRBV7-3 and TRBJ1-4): GAGVSQTPSNKVTEKGKYVELRCDPISGHTALYWYRQSLGQGPEFLIYFQGTGAADDSGLPNDRFFAVRPEGSVSTLKIQRTERGDSAVYLCASCQNRGLLKGNEKLFFGSGTQLSVL.